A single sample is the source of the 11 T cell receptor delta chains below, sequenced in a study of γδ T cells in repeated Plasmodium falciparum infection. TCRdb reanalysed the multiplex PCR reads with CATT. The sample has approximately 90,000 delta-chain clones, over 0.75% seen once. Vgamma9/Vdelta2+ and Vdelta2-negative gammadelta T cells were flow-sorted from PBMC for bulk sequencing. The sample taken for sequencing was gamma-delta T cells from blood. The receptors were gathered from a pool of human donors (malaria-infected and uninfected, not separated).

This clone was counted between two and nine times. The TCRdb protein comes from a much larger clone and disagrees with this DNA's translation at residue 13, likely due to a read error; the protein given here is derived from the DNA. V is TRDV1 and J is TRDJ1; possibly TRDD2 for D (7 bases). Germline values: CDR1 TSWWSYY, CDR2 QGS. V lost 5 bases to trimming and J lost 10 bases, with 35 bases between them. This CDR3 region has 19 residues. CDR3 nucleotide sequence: TGTGCTCTTGGGATCGGGCCCGGGCCTTCCTCCAGTGCTGGGGTCATACTCATCTTT. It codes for CALGIGPGPSSSAGVILIF.

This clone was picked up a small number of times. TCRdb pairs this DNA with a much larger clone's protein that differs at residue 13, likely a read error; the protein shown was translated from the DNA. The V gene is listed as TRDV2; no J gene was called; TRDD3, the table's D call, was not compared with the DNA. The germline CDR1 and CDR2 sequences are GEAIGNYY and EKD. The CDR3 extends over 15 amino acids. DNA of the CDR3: TGTGCCTGTGAGGCACTGGGGGAATACACCGATAAACCCATCTTT. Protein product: CACEALGEYTDKPIF.

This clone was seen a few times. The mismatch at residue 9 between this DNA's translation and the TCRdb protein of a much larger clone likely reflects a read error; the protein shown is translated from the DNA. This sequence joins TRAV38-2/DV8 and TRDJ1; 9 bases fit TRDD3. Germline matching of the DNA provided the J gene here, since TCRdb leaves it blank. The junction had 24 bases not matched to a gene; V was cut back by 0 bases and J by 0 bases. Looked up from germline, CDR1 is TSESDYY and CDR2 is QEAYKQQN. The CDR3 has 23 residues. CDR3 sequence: CAYRSAFIPWGMLAPPYTDKLIF. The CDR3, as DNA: TGTGCTTATAGGAGCGCGTTCATCCCCTGGGGGATGCTCGCCCCCCCTTACACCGATAAACTCATCTTT.

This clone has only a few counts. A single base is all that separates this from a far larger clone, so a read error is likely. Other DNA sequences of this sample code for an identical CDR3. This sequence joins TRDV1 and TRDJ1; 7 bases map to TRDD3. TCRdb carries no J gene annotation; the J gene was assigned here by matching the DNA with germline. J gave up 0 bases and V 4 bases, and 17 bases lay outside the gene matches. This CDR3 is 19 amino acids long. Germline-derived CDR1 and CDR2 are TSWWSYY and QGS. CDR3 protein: CALGGGVLRIRSYTDKLIF. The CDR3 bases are TGTGCTCTTGGGGGGGGCGTTCTCAGGATACGCTCGTACACCGATAAACTCATCTTT.

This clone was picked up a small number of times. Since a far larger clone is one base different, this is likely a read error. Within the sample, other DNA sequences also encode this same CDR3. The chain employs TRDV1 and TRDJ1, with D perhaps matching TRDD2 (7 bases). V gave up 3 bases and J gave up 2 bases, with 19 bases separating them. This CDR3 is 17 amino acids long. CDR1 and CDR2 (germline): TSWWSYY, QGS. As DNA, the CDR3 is TGTGCTCTTGGGGAGTTCCTACCGGGATATTATACCGATAAACTCATCTTT. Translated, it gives CALGEFLPGYYTDKLIF.

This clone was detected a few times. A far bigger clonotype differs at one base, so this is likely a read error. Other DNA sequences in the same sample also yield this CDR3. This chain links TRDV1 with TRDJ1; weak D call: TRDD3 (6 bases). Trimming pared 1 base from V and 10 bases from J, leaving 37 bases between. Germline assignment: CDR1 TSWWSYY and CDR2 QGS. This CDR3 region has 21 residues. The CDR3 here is CALGERERLHSNGGELPGLIF. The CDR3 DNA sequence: TGTGCTCTTGGGGAACGGGAGCGCCTACATTCGAACGGGGGGGAACTGCCCGGACTCATCTTT.

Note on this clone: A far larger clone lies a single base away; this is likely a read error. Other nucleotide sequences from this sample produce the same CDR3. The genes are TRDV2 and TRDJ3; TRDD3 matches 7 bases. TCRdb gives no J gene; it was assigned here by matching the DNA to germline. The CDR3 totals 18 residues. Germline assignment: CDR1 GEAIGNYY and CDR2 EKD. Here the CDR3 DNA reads TGTGCCTGTGACACGCTGGGGATAAGCTCCTGGGACACTCGACAGATGTTTTTC. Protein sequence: CACDTLGISSWDTRQMFF.

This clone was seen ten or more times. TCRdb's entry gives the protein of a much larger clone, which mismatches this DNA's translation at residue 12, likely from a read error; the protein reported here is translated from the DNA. The CDR3 reads CACDTVGGSKDRLIF. CDR3 coding DNA: TGTGCCTGTGACACCGTGGGGGGATCTAAAGATAGACTCATCTTT. The chain employs TRDV2 and TRDJ1, with TRDD3 matching over 7 bases. This CDR3 contains 15 residues. CDR1 and CDR2 (germline): GEAIGNYY, EKD.

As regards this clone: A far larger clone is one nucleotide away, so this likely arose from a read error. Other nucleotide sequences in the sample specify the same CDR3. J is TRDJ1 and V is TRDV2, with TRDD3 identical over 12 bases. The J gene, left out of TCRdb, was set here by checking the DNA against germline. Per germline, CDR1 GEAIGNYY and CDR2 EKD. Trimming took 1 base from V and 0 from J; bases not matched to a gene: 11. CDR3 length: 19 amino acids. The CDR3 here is CACDTGPGGYEGYTDKLIF. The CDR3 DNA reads TGTGCCTGTGACACGGGACCTGGGGGATACGAGGGGTACACCGATAAACTCATCTTT.

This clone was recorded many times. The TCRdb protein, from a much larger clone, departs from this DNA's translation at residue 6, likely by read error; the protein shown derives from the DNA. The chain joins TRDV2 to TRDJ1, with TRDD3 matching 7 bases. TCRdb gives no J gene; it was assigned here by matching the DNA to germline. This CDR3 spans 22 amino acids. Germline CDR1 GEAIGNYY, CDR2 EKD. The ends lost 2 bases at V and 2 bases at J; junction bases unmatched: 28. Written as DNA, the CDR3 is TGTGCCTGTGACATCGAAGTAGGTAACTGGGGTACTCGTGAAAAAGAGACCGATAAACTCATCTTT. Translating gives CACDIEVGNWGTREKETDKLIF.

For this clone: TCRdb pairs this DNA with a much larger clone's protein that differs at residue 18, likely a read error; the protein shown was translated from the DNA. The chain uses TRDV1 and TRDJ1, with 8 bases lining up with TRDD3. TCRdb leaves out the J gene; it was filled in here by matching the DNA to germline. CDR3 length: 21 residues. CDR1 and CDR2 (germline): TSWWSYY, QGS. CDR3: CALGEQTREGVWDTHTDELIF. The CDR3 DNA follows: TGTGCTCTTGGGGAACAAACCCGGGAGGGTGTGTGGGATACGCACACCGATGAACTCATCTTT.